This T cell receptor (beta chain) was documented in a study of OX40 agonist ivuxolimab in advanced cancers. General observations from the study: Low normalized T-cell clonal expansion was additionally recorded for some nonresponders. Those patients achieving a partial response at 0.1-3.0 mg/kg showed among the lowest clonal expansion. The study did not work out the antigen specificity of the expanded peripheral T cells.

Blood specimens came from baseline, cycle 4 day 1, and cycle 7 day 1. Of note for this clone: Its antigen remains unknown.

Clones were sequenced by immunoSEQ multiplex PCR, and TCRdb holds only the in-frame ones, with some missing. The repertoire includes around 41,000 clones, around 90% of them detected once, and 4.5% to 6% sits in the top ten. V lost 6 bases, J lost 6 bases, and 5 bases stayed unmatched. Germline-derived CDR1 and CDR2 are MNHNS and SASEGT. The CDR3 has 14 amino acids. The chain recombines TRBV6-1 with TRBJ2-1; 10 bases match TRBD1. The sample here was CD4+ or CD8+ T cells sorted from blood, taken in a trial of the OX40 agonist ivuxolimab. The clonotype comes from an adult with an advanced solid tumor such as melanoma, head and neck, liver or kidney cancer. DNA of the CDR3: TGTGCCAGCAGCCGGGACAGGGGAGTCAATGAGCAGTTCTTC. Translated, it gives CASSRDRGVNEQFF.